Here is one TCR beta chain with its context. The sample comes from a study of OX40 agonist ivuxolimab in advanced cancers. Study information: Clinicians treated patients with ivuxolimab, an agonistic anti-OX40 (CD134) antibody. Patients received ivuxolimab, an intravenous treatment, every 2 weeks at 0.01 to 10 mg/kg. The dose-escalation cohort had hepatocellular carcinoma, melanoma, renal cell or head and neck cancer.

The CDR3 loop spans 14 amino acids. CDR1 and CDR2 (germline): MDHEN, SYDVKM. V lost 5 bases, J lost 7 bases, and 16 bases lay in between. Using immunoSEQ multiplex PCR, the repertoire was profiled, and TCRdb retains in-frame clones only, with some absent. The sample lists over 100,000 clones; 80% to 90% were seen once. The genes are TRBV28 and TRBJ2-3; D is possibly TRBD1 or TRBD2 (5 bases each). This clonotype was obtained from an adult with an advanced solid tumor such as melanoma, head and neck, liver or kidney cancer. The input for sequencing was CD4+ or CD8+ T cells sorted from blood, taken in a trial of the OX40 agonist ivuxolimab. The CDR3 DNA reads TGTGCCAGCAGTACCGGGACGCCCGCCTATACGCAGTATTTT. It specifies CASSTGTPAYTQYF. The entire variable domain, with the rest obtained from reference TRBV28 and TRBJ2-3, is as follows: DVKVTQSSRYLVKRTGEKVFLECVQDMDHENMFWYRQDPGLGLRLIYFSYDVKMKEKGDIPEGYSVSREKKERFSLILESASTNQTSMYLCASSTGTPAYTQYFGPGTRLTVL.